This passage covers 29 T cell receptor beta chains from one sample sequenced in a study of cytomegalovirus exposure and HLA in healthy donors. PCR amplification relied on 60 Vbeta primers (plus 13 Jbeta primers). Repertoires were generated with immunoSEQ multiplex PCR, while TCRdb's copy carries only in-frame clones and drops some. The sample comprises some 90,000 clones, 65% to 80% of which are singletons, and over 3% rests with the top ten. Sequencing was done on a sample of PBMCs. The receptor source for this set is a man aged 35 to 55 in good health and CMV-seronegative.

The CDR3 sequence: CASRDGGANEQYF. The CDR3 region has the DNA TGTGCCAGCAGGGACGGGGGGGCCAACGAGCAGTACTTC. The V gene is TRBV6-1, the J gene TRBJ2-7, with 8 bases identical to TRBD2. The V gene end was trimmed by 6 bases and the J gene end by 5 bases; junction bases not matched to a gene: 6. This CDR3 has 13 amino acids. In germline, CDR1 is MNHNS, CDR2 SASEGT.

This clone has more than one count but fewer than ten. A junction end diverges from the germline sequence, so it may reflect a read error. V and J are TRBV2 and TRBJ1-4; perhaps TRBD1 as D (5 bases). Germline V CDR1 and CDR2: SNHLY, FYNNEI. The CDR3 has 10 residues. The CDR3 protein is CASGGTAVSF. The CDR3 bases are TGTGCCAGCGGTGGGACTGCTGTCTCTTTT.

CDR3 residues: CASSGTGGIGYGYTF. CDR3 nucleotides: TGTGCCAGTAGTGGGACAGGGGGCATTGGCTATGGCTACACCTTC. The chain joins TRBV19 to TRBJ1-2, with 12 bases aligning to TRBD1. The ends lost 5 bases at V and 4 bases at J; junction bases unmatched: 5. Germline V gene lookup returns CDR1 LNHDA and CDR2 SQIVND (reference sequence). The CDR3 totals 15 residues.

The table lists this clone with a few counts. V gene TRBV5-1 combines with J gene TRBJ1-1, with 8 bases matching TRBD1. Germline V CDR1 and CDR2: SGHRS, YFSETQ. This CDR3 contains 14 residues. The ends lost 3 bases at V and 5 bases at J; junction bases unmatched: 6. CDR3 coding DNA: TGCGCCAGCAGCTCGGACAGGGTTTTTACTGAAGCTTTCTTT. Its translation is CASSSDRVFTEAFF.

The chain is built from TRBV5-4 and TRBJ2-7; TRBD1 agrees at 12 bases. Trimming removed 4 bases from V and 6 bases from J; junction bases left unmatched: 11. Looked up from germline, CDR1 is SGHNT and CDR2 is YYREEE (reference sequence). This CDR3 has 16 amino acids. CDR3 sequence: CASSGASGTGGIEQYF. Here the CDR3 DNA reads TGTGCCAGCAGCGGAGCGTCCGGGACAGGGGGCATCGAGCAGTACTTC. Together with reference TRBV5-4 and TRBJ2-7, the CDR3 gives the full variable domain: ETGVTQSPTHLIKTRGQQVTLRCSSQSGHNTVSWYQQALGQGPQFIFQYYREEENGRGNFPPRFSGLQFPNYSSELNVNALELDDSALYLCASSGASGTGGIEQYFGPGTRLTVT.

This clone was counted once. The chain employs TRBV5-1 and TRBJ1-4; D perhaps matches TRBD1 (6 bases). Trimming stripped 4 bases from V and 2 bases from J, with 12 bases between. This CDR3 is built from 15 residues. From germline, CDR1 is SGHRS and CDR2 YFSETQ. The CDR3 DNA follows: TGCGCCAGCAGCCCTATTGGGGGCACTAATGAAAAACTGTTTTTT. Translated, it gives CASSPIGGTNEKLFF. Combining the CDR3 with reference TRBV5-1 and TRBJ1-4 gives the whole variable domain KAGVTQTPRYLIKTRGQQVTLSCSPISGHRSVSWYQQTPGQGLQFLFEYFSETQRNKGNFPGRFSGRQFSNSRSEMNVSTLELGDSALYLCASSPIGGTNEKLFFGSGTQLSVL.

This sequence joins TRBV5-4 and TRBJ2-5, with a possible D match to TRBD1 (7 bases). The CDR3 runs to 15 residues. Per the germline V gene, CDR1 is SGHNT and CDR2 is YYREEE (reference sequence). The V end was cut by 4 bases, the J end by 2 bases, with 15 bases between. CDR3 in amino acids: CASSPGGGEQETQYF. CDR3 sequence (DNA): TGTGCCAGCAGCCCTGGAGGGGGCGAACAAGAGACCCAGTACTTC.

The V gene is TRBV6-4, the J gene TRBJ1-2; D gene unclear. Trimming cost V 5 bases and J 0 bases, with 10 bases left between them. Looked up from germline, CDR1 is MRHNA and CDR2 is SNTAGT. The CDR3 spans 14 residues. DNA of the CDR3: TGTGCCAGCAGTCCGGAGATTGCTAACTATGGCTACACCTTC. It translates to CASSPEIANYGYTF.

This chain uses TRBV7-9 with TRBJ1-2; TRBD1 matches 7 bases. Germline V lookup: CDR1 SEHNR, CDR2 FQNEAQ (reference sequence). The CDR3 sequence is 14 residues long. Germline trimming cut 5 bases from V and 5 bases from J; bases unmatched to any gene: 8. This CDR3 is CASSQSQGGYGYTF. CDR3 coding DNA: TGTGCCAGCAGCCAGTCGCAGGGGGGATATGGCTACACCTTC.

The CDR3: CASQGGQGLTNSPLHF. As DNA, the CDR3 is TGTGCCTCCCAGGGGGGACAGGGCCTCACTAATTCACCCCTCCACTTT. V and J are TRBV30 and TRBJ1-6; 9 nucleotides match TRBD1. The V segment lost 7 bases and the J segment 6 bases; nucleotides outside the gene matches: 13. The CDR3 totals 16 residues. Germline V CDR1 and CDR2: GTSNPN, SVGIG (reference sequence).

This clone was seen only a few times. The rearrangement joins TRBV11-1 to TRBJ1-2, with a possible D match to TRBD1 (6 bases). The V and J ends lost 5 bases and 4 bases respectively, with 11 bases between them. The CDR3 contains 13 residues. CDR1 is SGHAT and CDR2 is FQDESV in the germline V gene (reference sequence). The CDR3 loop reads CASSSGQFYGYTF. The CDR3 DNA follows: TGTGCCAGCAGCAGCGGACAGTTCTATGGCTACACCTTC.

The chain recombines TRBV5-1 with TRBJ1-1; D ambiguous. V lost 5 bases and J 6 bases, leaving 14 bases between the germline ends. The CDR3 has 13 residues. Looked up from germline, CDR1 is SGHRS and CDR2 is YFSETQ. CDR3 residues: CASSRDTWAEAFF. The CDR3 DNA sequence: TGCGCCAGCAGTCGCGACACTTGGGCTGAAGCTTTCTTT. Using reference TRBV5-1 and TRBJ1-1 for the parts outside the CDR3, the full variable domain is KAGVTQTPRYLIKTRGQQVTLSCSPISGHRSVSWYQQTPGQGLQFLFEYFSETQRNKGNFPGRFSGRQFSNSRSEMNVSTLELGDSALYLCASSRDTWAEAFFGQGTRLTVV.

This chain links TRBV9 with TRBJ1-2; 10 nucleotides agree with TRBD1. Trimming cost V 4 bases and J 2 bases; bases outside gene matches: 8. CDR3 length equals 16 residues. Germline V lookup: CDR1 SGDLS, CDR2 YYNGEE. The CDR3 loop reads CASSLTGTGANYGYTF. Written as DNA, the CDR3 is TGTGCCAGCAGCCTCACCGGGACAGGGGCAAACTATGGCTACACCTTC.

The V call is TRBV6-4, the J call TRBJ1-1; 8 bases agree with TRBD1. In germline, CDR1 is MRHNA, CDR2 SNTAGT. There are 15 residues in the CDR3. Unmatched junction bases numbered 11, after V lost 5 bases and J lost 6 bases. CDR3 DNA sequence: TGTGCCAGCAGTAAGGTCCCAGGGGGCAGCGCTGAAGCTTTCTTT. Amino acid sequence: CASSKVPGGSAEAFF.

The rearrangement links TRBV10-3 to TRBJ1-4; D is undetermined. The V end lost 10 bases, the J end lost 2 bases, and 14 bases lay between the germline ends. The CDR3 runs 14 residues. The germline V gene encodes CDR1 ENHRY and CDR2 SYGVKD. The CDR3 coding sequence is TGTGCCACCGCGAACGCTGGTACTAATGAAAAACTGTTTTTT. Amino acids: CATANAGTNEKLFF.

The chain carries TRBV15 and TRBJ1-1; TRBD1 matches at 7 bases. The CDR3 runs 15 residues. V lost 4 bases, J lost 0 bases, and 5 bases stayed unmatched. Germline values: CDR1 LNHNV, CDR2 YYDKDF (reference sequence). CDR3 region: CATSNNRGMNTEAFF. The CDR3 nucleotides are TGTGCCACCAGCAACAACAGGGGTATGAACACTGAAGCTTTCTTT.

This chain uses TRBV30 with TRBJ2-3; TRBD1 agrees at 7 bases. The CDR3 covers 13 residues. With 7 bases clipped from V and 4 bases from J, the junction kept 8 bases outside the gene matches. Germline V lookup: CDR1 GTSNPN, CDR2 SVGIG (reference sequence). The CDR3 loop is CAFRDRGPDTQYF. The CDR3 nucleotides read TGTGCCTTCCGGGACAGAGGGCCAGATACGCAGTATTTT.

The chain couples TRBV27 to TRBJ1-2; a weak D match, TRBD1 (5 bases). This CDR3 is 12 amino acids long. CDR1 is MNHEY, CDR2 SMNVEV, per germline (reference sequence). The V end was cut by 5 bases, the J end by 1 base, with 5 bases between. This CDR3 reads CASSQGNYGYTF. Here the CDR3 DNA reads TGTGCCAGCAGTCAGGGTAACTATGGCTACACCTTC.

The rearrangement uses TRBV10-3 and TRBJ1-2; a possible D gene is TRBD1 (6 bases). Trimming left V 3 bases short and J 2 bases short, with 7 bases between. Germline CDR1 reads ENHRY; CDR2 reads SYGVKD. The CDR3 has 13 residues. The CDR3 nucleotides are TGTGCCATCAGTGAAACAGGGAACTATGGCTACACCTTC. This gives the protein CAISETGNYGYTF.

CDR3 nucleotides: TGTGCCAGCAGTTCGGAGGGGCAGACCTACAATGAGCAGTTCTTC. Protein sequence: CASSSEGQTYNEQFF. The V gene is TRBV25-1, the J gene TRBJ2-1, with D possibly being TRBD2 (6 bases). The CDR3 loop spans 15 amino acids. Per the germline V gene, CDR1 is MGHDK and CDR2 is SYGVNS. V lost 5 bases to trimming and J lost 2 bases, with 13 bases between them.

The chain combines TRBV6-1 with TRBJ2-6, with 9 bases identical to TRBD1. CDR1 and CDR2 (germline): MNHNS, SASEGT. The V and J ends lost 4 bases and 0 bases, in that order; junction bases with no gene match: 4. This CDR3 has 17 amino acids. The CDR3 loop is CASSGTGVFSGANVLTF. CDR3 coding DNA: TGTGCCAGCAGTGGGACAGGGGTCTTCTCTGGGGCCAACGTCCTGACTTTC.

The chain uses TRBV19 and TRBJ1-6; possibly TRBD1 for D (6 bases). Trimming cost V 7 bases and J 7 bases, with 14 bases left between them. Germline lookup yields CDR1 LNHDA and CDR2 SQIVND (reference sequence). The CDR3 has 14 residues. CDR3 in amino acids: CASTIGGRNSPLHF. CDR3 DNA sequence: TGTGCCAGTACTATCGGGGGGCGAAATTCACCCCTCCACTTT.

J is TRBJ2-1 and V is TRBV27, with 7 bases matching TRBD1. Germline assignment: CDR1 MNHEY and CDR2 SMNVEV (reference sequence). This CDR3 spans 14 amino acids. The trim removed 4 bases at V and 3 bases at J, leaving 3 bases unmatched. The CDR3: CASSSTGHYNEQFF. The CDR3 region has the DNA TGTGCCAGCAGTTCGACAGGGCACTACAATGAGCAGTTCTTC.

V is TRBV9 and J is TRBJ2-5; TRBD2 matches at 14 bases. The DNA end is a closer match to TRBJ2-7, so the J assignment may be wrong. Germline CDR1 reads SGDLS; CDR2 reads YYNGEE. This CDR3 region has 15 residues. CDR3 region: CASSPTSGGAYEQYF. The CDR3 DNA sequence: TGTGCCAGCAGCCCGACTAGCGGGGGGGCCTACGAGCAGTACTTC.

The J gene is TRBJ1-1, the V gene TRBV7-3; TRBD1 might be the D (5 bases). The CDR3 runs to 14 residues. Deletions cut 5 bases from V and 3 bases from J, with 13 bases between. Per the germline V gene, CDR1 is SGHTA and CDR2 is FQGTGA. CDR3 sequence: CASSTQPGDTEAFF. Here the CDR3 DNA reads TGTGCCAGCAGCACCCAACCGGGGGACACTGAAGCTTTCTTT.

The rearrangement links TRBV7-2 to TRBJ1-4, with unresolved D. Trimming removed 4 bases at V and 7 bases at J, with 13 bases between. Germline CDR1 reads SGHTA; CDR2 reads FQGNSA. There are 14 residues in the CDR3. The CDR3 DNA follows: TGTGCCAGCAGCTCACTGGCCTACAGTGAAAAACTGTTTTTT. Translating gives CASSSLAYSEKLFF.

V usage is TRBV6-5 and J usage is TRBJ1-2; D call uncertain. The CDR3 runs to 14 residues. Trimming left V 5 bases short and J 8 bases short, with 18 bases between. Per the germline V gene, CDR1 is MNHEY and CDR2 is SVGAGI. CDR3 amino acids: CASSENRQAGGYTF. In nucleotides, the CDR3 is TGTGCCAGCAGTGAAAATCGGCAGGCGGGGGGCTACACCTTC.

V gene TRBV30 combines with J gene TRBJ1-1; D not resolved. This CDR3 comprises 11 residues. Trimming shortened V by 2 bases and J by 11 bases, and 12 bases separated the two germline ends. Germline-derived CDR1 and CDR2 are GTSNPN and SVGIG (reference sequence). CDR3 DNA sequence: TGTGCCTGGAGTAGAAACCGGGAGGCTTTCTTT. Protein sequence: CAWSRNREAFF.

The genes are TRBV6-5 and TRBJ1-2; D might be TRBD1 (6 bases). The CDR3 contains 14 residues. CDR1 is MNHEY, CDR2 SVGAGI, per germline. V was trimmed by 3 bases and J by 4 bases, leaving 12 bases between them. The CDR3 is CASSYSQGTYGYTF. The CDR3, as DNA: TGTGCCAGCAGTTATTCTCAGGGGACCTATGGCTACACCTTC.